The next 14 T cell receptor beta chains were all read from a single sample in a study of neurological immune-mediated disorders. TCRdb independently ran MiXCR on the 5' RACE reads; one entry per CDR3 protein. The sample has 75,000 to 95,000 distinct CDR3 sequences; over 15% are singletons. Sequencing was done on a sample of PBMCs. These receptors were obtained from a middle-aged woman in good health.

In this sample, this clonotype turned up many times. The chain recombines TRBV12-3 or TRBV12-4 with TRBJ1-3; D is unclear. CDR3 length: 13 amino acids. Between the trimmed V and J ends, which lost 6 bases and 2 bases, there was a span of 8 bases. The CDR3, as DNA: TGTGCCAGCAGGCAGACGGCTGGAAACACCATATATTTT. Its protein product is CASRQTAGNTIYF.

This clonotype has a count of ten or more. CDR3 amino acids: CASSTGQGREWTEAFF. DNA of the CDR3: TGTGCCAGCAGTACCGGACAGGGGCGAGAGTGGACTGAAGCTTTCTTT. V and J are TRBV6-2 or TRBV6-3 and TRBJ1-1; 9 nucleotides match TRBD1. The V gene's germline CDR1 is MNHEY and CDR2 SVGEGT. This CDR3 region has 16 residues. V shed 5 bases and J 5 bases; nucleotides not matched to a gene: 12.

This clonotype has a count of ten or more. The chain employs TRBV14 and TRBJ1-1; the match to TRBD1 covers 8 bases. Germline V gene lookup returns CDR1 SGHDN and CDR2 FVKESK. V dropped 4 bases and J dropped 1; count of bases not matched to a gene: 5. This CDR3 region has 15 residues. CDR3 sequence (DNA): TGTGCCAGCAGCCGCGAGACAGGGGAGAACACTGAAGCTTTCTTT. Translation gives CASSRETGENTEAFF. The entire variable domain, with the rest obtained from reference TRBV14 and TRBJ1-1, is as follows: EAGVTQFPSHSVIEKGQTVTLRCDPISGHDNLYWYRRVMGKEIKFLLHFVKESKQDESGMPNNRFLAERTGGTYSTLKVQPAELEDSGVYFCASSRETGENTEAFFGQGTRLTVV.

The chain links TRBV5-1 to TRBJ2-1; no clear D. Germline V gene sequence: CDR1 SGHRS, CDR2 YFSETQ. The CDR3 loop spans 14 amino acids. The V gene lost 4 bases and the J gene lost 3 bases, with 11 bases spanning the gap. The CDR3 nucleotides are TGCGCCAGCAGCCCTGGTGCCAGCTACAATGAGCAGTTCTTC. Translated, it gives CASSPGASYNEQFF.

This clonotype was seen only once. The J gene is TRBJ1-1, the V gene TRBV30; the match to TRBD1 covers 9 bases. Germline CDR1 is GTSNPN and CDR2 is SVGIG (reference sequence). The CDR3 covers 14 residues. V was pared by 2 bases and J by 7 bases, with 8 bases of the junction left unmatched. In DNA, the CDR3 is TGTGCCTGGAGTAGACAGGGGGTGGCAGATGAAGCTTTCTTT. Translated, it gives CAWSRQGVADEAFF.

There are many counts of this clonotype. The CDR3 protein is CASSLASGTNEKLFF. CDR3 sequence (DNA): TGTGCCAGCAGCTTAGCAAGCGGAACGAATGAAAAACTGTTTTTT. This rearrangement joins TRBV7-2 to TRBJ1-4; D uncertain. V was pared by 0 bases and J by 5 bases, with 10 bases between. The CDR3 is 15 amino acids. Germline assignment: CDR1 SGHTA and CDR2 FQGNSA. The whole variable domain, filled in from reference TRBV7-2 and TRBJ1-4, reads GAGVSQSPSNKVTEKGKDVELRCDPISGHTALYWYRQSLGQGLEFLIYFQGNSAPDKSGLPSDRFSAERTGGSVSTLTIQRTQQEDSAVYLCASSLASGTNEKLFFGSGTQLSVL.

This clonotype occurred many times. J is TRBJ2-7 and V is TRBV28; D is uncertain. Germline loops: CDR1 MDHEN, CDR2 SYDVKM. V was trimmed by 4 bases and J by 3 bases, leaving 7 bases between them. The CDR3 extends over 12 amino acids. The chain's CDR3 is CASSSPSYEQYF. CDR3 DNA sequence: TGTGCCAGCAGTTCCCCCAGCTACGAGCAGTACTTC.

The chain couples TRBV20-1 to TRBJ1-1; a possible D gene is TRBD1 (5 bases). Trimming left V 3 bases short and J 3 bases short, with 20 bases between. The length of the CDR3 is 16 residues. CDR1 is DFQATT and CDR2 is SNEGSKA in the germline V gene (reference sequence). The CDR3 DNA reads as TGCAGTGCTAGGACAGCGACCACCCCGGCGTACACTGAAGCTTTCTTT. It translates to CSARTATTPAYTEAFF.

This clonotype was counted at least ten times. This chain uses TRBV9 with TRBJ2-5; D gene unclear. V was pared by 0 bases and J by 3 bases, with 3 bases between. CDR1 is SGDLS and CDR2 is YYNGEE in the germline V gene. The CDR3 contains 12 residues. CDR3 residues: CASSVGEETQYF. Here the CDR3 DNA reads TGTGCCAGCAGCGTAGGAGAAGAGACCCAGTACTTC.

Of note for this clonotype: Given a much more abundant clone one base away, this may be a read error. The gene calls are TRBV7-7 and TRBJ2-2; D remains unclear. The length of the CDR3 is 14 residues. Trimming took off 3 bases at V and 3 bases at J, with 8 bases between the two ends. Germline V CDR1 and CDR2: SSHAT, FNYEAQ (reference sequence). The chain's CDR3 is CASSLGTYTGELFF. Written as DNA, the CDR3 is TGTGCCAGCAGCTTGGGTACTTACACCGGGGAGCTGTTTTTT.

This clonotype was found many times. The rearrangement links TRBV7-2 to TRBJ2-3; D ambiguous. The V gene's germline CDR1 is SGHTA and CDR2 FQGNSA. The V end lost 2 bases, the J end lost 0 bases, and 9 bases lay between the germline ends. The CDR3 length is 15 residues. CDR3 coding DNA: TGTGCCAGCAGCTTAACCCAAATTAGCACAGATACGCAGTATTTT. It translates to CASSLTQISTDTQYF.

This clonotype has at least ten counts. The V call is TRBV7-8, the J call TRBJ1-6, with D possibly TRBD1 on 5 matching bases. There are 16 residues in the CDR3. CDR1 is SGHVS, CDR2 FQNEAQ, per germline. V shed 1 base and J shed 0 bases, with 7 bases lying between them. CDR3: CASSLGGSSYNSPLHF. DNA for the CDR3: TGTGCCAGCAGCTTAGGGGGCAGCTCCTATAATTCACCCCTCCACTTT.

This clonotype has ten or more counts. The chain uses TRBV7-9 and TRBJ2-7, with D possibly matching TRBD2 (5 bases). V was clipped by 4 bases and J by 1 base, with 8 bases between them. CDR3 length: 13 residues. Germline values: CDR1 SEHNR, CDR2 FQNEAQ (reference sequence). The CDR3 loop reads CASSSTGSYEQYF. The CDR3 DNA reads TGTGCCAGCAGCTCGACGGGGTCCTACGAGCAGTACTTC.

Ten or more counts support this clonotype. The chain links TRBV15 to TRBJ2-4; 10 nucleotides align to TRBD1. The V segment lost 5 bases and the J segment 4 bases; nucleotides outside the gene matches: 2. The germline CDR1 and CDR2 sequences are LNHNV and YYDKDF (reference sequence). The CDR3 is 14 amino acids. DNA of the CDR3: TGTGCCACCAGCGACAGGGGGCCTAAAAACATTCAGTACTTC. Protein: CATSDRGPKNIQYF.